This TCR beta chain was recorded in a study of regulatory T cells in long-lasting Graves disease. Arm-PCR of CDR3 regions and iRepertoire HTBI primers were the basis on which TCR beta libraries were built. TCRdb independently ran MiXCR on the multiplex PCR reads; one entry per CDR3 protein. This sample has 600,000 to 800,000 distinct CDR3 sequences; 25% to 35% occur once, and the top ten carry roughly 41%. The CDR3 sequence is 13 residues long. V dropped 10 bases and J dropped 6 bases, with 18 bases sitting between them. Germline assignment: CDR1 MNHNS and CDR2 SASEGT. Time point indicated: persistent/refractory GD, antithyroid drugs over 5 years with positive TRAb. With RNA extracted from PBMCs as input, the TCR library was made.

The V call is TRBV6-1, the J call TRBJ1-2, with a possible D match to TRBD1 (6 bases). This specimen consisted of peripheral blood mononuclear cells (PBMCs), obtained when the disease was refractory, from a patient treated with antithyroid drugs. This receptor was taken from a female donor with Graves disease. The CDR3 loop is CATRRAGVDGYTF. CDR3 sequence (DNA): TGTGCCACCCGCAGGGCAGGGGTTGATGGCTACACCTTC.